A selection of T cell receptor beta chains follows, all from one sample in a study of T-cell reconstitution after alpha-beta-depleted transplantation in children. TCRdb redid the calling of the PCR reads with MiXCR, one entry per CDR3 protein. The sample carries 450,000 to 600,000 distinct CDR3 sequences, about an eighth recorded once. The starting material was PBMCs, mostly from graft donor cells, obtained 360 days after TCRalphabeta/CD19-depleted stem cell transplant. All receptors derive from a male patient younger than 18 who had a stem cell transplant for acute myeloid leukemia, so the T cells may come from the graft donor. The CDR3 runs from the conserved cysteine through the conserved F or W. A D gene is named only where the DNA matches it firmly. Clone size is shown for a subset of rows, as once, few, many or a class of expanded clone.

TRBJ1-1	.	TRBV7-6	few	TGTGCCAGCAGCCCCGGGGGGGGGCCAGCTTTCTTT	CASSPGGGPAFF
TRBJ1-1	.	TRBV4-3	.	TGCGCCAGCAGCCGGACTGCCAGAATGAACACTGAAGCTTTCTTT	CASSRTARMNTEAFF
TRBJ1-1	.	TRBV6-1	.	TGTGCCAGCAGGCCAGGTTCTTCCCCTGAAGCTTTCTTT	CASRPGSSPEAFF
TRBJ2-2	TRBD1	TRBV10-3	few	TGTGCCATCAGGGAGACAGGGTCCGGGGAGCTGTTTTTT	CAIRETGSGELFF
TRBJ2-5	TRBD1	TRBV18	.	TGTGCCAGCTCACCACCTGGACAGGGGGCAAGGTCAAGCGAAGAGACCCAGTACTTC	CASSPPGQGARSSEETQYF
TRBJ2-3	.	TRBV7-2	.	TGTGCCAGCAGCTTAGGTCCGGGAGCATATTCAGATACGCAGTATTTT	CASSLGPGAYSDTQYF
TRBJ1-4	.	TRBV29-1	.	TGCAGCGCAAGTCCAGGGGATGGCGAAAAACTGTTTTTT	CSASPGDGEKLFF
TRBJ2-7	TRBD1	TRBV11-2	few	TGTGCCAGCAGCTCCCAAATCGACAGGGGAAGTAACCCCTACGAGCAGTACTTC	CASSSQIDRGSNPYEQYF
TRBJ2-4	.	TRBV2	few	TGTGCCAGCAGTGAGCCCCCAAGGATATTGGGAAACATTCAGTACTTC	CASSEPPRILGNIQYF
TRBJ1-1	.	TRBV29-1	few	TGCAGCGTTGAGGGGGGGGGGAACACTGAAGCTTTCTTT	CSVEGGGNTEAFF
TRBJ1-6	TRBD1	TRBV6-1	.	TGTGCCAGCAGCCCCGGCCGGACAGGGAGGTCACCCCTCCACTTT	CASSPGRTGRSPLHF
TRBJ1-2	.	TRBV4-2	.	TGTGCCAGCAGCCAAGATGGGATTGCGGGGGGCGAAAACTATGGCTACACCTTC	CASSQDGIAGGENYGYTF
TRBJ2-1	TRBD2	TRBV24-1	.	TGTGCCACCAGTGATTTGAGACCTAGCGGGACATCCTACAATGAGCAGTTCTTC	CATSDLRPSGTSYNEQFF
TRBJ1-1	.	TRBV12-3/TRBV12-4	many	TGTGCCAGCAGTTTGAGGAGTGGGGTGAACACTGAAGCTTTCTTT	CASSLRSGVNTEAFF
TRBJ2-7	.	TRBV20-1	many	TGCAGTGCAGGGGACAACTCCTACGAGCAGTACTTC	CSAGDNSYEQYF
TRBJ2-1	.	TRBV5-1	many	TGCGCCAGCAGCCCGGATGCAGGAATATGGAATGAGCAGTTCTTC	CASSPDAGIWNEQFF
TRBJ2-3	TRBD1	TRBV27	.	TGTGCCAGCAGTAACGACAGGGGCCAAAGCACAGATACGCAGTATTTT	CASSNDRGQSTDTQYF
TRBJ2-1	.	TRBV29-1	few	TGCAGCGTTGATTTTAAGGTCACGGCAGGAGAGCAGTTCTTC	CSVDFKVTAGEQFF
TRBJ1-6	.	TRBV20-1	many	TGCAGTGCTAGCAGGACAGAAAAGGGGCCCCTCCACTTT	CSASRTEKGPLHF
TRBJ2-1	.	TRBV3-1	.	TGTGCCAGCAGCCAAGATCGATGGGGCGAAAACGTACTAGCCTACAATGAGCAGTTCTTC	CASSQDRWGENVLAYNEQFF
TRBJ2-2	TRBD2	TRBV11-2	.	TGTGCCAGCAGCATTCTAGCGGGCGGCACCGGGGAGCTGTTTTTT	CASSILAGGTGELFF
TRBJ1-1	TRBD1	TRBV12-3/TRBV12-4	.	TGTGCCAGCAGTTTTGTGGGACAGGGCACCGAAGCTTTCTTT	CASSFVGQGTEAFF
TRBJ1-2	TRBD1	TRBV12-3/TRBV12-4	few	TGTGCCAGCGTGGGACAGGCCTATGGCTACACCTTC	CASVGQAYGYTF
TRBJ1-2	.	TRBV14	few	TGTGCCAGCAGCCAAGGGGCAGGCAACTATGGCTACACCTTC	CASSQGAGNYGYTF
TRBJ2-7	.	TRBV29-1	many	TGCAGCGTGAAGGGTACGGGCGAGCAGTACTTC	CSVKGTGEQYF
TRBJ2-1	TRBD2	TRBV29-1	few	TGCAGCGTTGATGGTCTAGCGGGGAGCTCCTACAATGAGCAGTTCTTC	CSVDGLAGSSYNEQFF
TRBJ2-7	.	TRBV29-1	.	TGCAGCGTTAGACTAGTTTCCTACGAGCAGTACTTC	CSVRLVSYEQYF
TRBJ2-3	TRBD2	TRBV27	.	TGTGCCAGCAGATTCGGCCTTCTAGCGGTGTTTCATTTT	CASRFGLLAVFHF